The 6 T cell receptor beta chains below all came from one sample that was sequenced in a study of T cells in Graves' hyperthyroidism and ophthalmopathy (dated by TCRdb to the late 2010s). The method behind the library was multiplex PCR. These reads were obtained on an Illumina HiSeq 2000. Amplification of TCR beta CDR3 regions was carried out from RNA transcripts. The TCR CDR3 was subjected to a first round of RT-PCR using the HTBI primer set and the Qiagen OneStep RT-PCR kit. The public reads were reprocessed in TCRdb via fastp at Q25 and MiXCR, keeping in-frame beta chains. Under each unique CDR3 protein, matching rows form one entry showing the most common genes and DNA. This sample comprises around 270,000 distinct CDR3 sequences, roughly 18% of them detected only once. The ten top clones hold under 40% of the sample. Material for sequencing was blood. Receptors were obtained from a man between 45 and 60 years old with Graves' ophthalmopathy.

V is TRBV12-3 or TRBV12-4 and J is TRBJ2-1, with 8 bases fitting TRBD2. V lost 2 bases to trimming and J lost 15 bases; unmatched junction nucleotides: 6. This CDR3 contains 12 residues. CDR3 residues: CASSLSAGGLFF. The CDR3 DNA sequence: TGTGCCAGCAGTTTATCCGCGGGAGGTCTGTTCTTC.

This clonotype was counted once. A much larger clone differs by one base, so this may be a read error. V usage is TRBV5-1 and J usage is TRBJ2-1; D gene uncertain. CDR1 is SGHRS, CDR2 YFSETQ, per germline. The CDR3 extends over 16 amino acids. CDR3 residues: CAGSRTGRGSYNEQFF. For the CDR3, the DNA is TGCGCCGGCAGCCGGACCGGCAGAGGCTCCTACAATGAGCAGTTCTTC.

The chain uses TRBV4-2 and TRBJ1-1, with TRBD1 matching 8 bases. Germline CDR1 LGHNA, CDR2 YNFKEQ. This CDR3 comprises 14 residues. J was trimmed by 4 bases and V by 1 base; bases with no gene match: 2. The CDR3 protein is CASSQADRATEAFF. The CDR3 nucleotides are TGTGCCAGCAGCCAAGCGGACAGGGCCACTGAAGCTTTCTTT.

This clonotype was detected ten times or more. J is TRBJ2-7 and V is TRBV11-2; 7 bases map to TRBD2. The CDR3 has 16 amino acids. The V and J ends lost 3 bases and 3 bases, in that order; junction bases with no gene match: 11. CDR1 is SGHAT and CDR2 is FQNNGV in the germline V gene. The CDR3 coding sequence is TGTGCCAGCAGCTTCGGGTCTAGCGGTACTAGCTACGAGCAGTACTTC. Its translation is CASSFGSSGTSYEQYF.

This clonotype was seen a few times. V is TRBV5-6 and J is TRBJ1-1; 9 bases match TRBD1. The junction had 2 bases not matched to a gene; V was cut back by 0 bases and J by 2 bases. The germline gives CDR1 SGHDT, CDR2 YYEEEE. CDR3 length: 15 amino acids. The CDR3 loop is CASSLGDRDNTEAFF. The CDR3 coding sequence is TGTGCCAGCAGCTTGGGGGACAGGGATAACACTGAAGCTTTCTTT.

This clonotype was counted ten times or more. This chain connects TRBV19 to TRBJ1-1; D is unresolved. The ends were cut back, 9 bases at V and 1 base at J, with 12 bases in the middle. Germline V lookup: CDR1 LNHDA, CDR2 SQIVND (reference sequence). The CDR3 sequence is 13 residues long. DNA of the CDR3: TGTGCCAGCAGTTTCGGGCCGAACACTGAAGCTTTCTTT. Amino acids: CASSFGPNTEAFF. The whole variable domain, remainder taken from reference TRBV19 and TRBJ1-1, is DGGITQSPKYLFRKEGQNVTLSCEQNLNHDAMYWYRQDPGQGLRLIYYSQIVNDFQKGDIAEGYSVSREKKESFPLTVTSAQKNPTAFYLCASSFGPNTEAFFGQGTRLTVV.